One and the same sample provided the 7 T cell receptor beta chains below, sequenced in a study of T cell responses to AZD1222 COVID-19 vaccine. Some clones are missing from TCRdb's copy, which holds only in-frame ones; the method was immunoSEQ multiplex PCR. The table lists 140,000 to 150,000 clones, more than 85% of them singletons. The source material was peripheral blood, sampled on day 0 of AZD1222 vaccination. Receptors were obtained from an adult in good health.

The CDR3 DNA follows: TGTGCCTGGAGTGACGACGTAGCGGGGGTCGGAACCGAAGCTTTCTTT. Amino acids: CAWSDDVAGVGTEAFF. The genes are TRBV30 and TRBJ1-1, with D possibly matching TRBD1 (5 bases). Looked up from germline, CDR1 is GTSNPN and CDR2 is SVGIG (reference sequence). The CDR3 loop spans 16 amino acids. V was pared by 1 base and J by 8 bases, with 23 bases between.

The rearrangement links TRBV7-2 to TRBJ2-3, with 9 bases lining up with TRBD2. Germline loops: CDR1 SGHTA, CDR2 FQGNSA. The ends lost 5 bases at V and 4 bases at J; junction bases unmatched: 7. This CDR3 region has 15 residues. CDR3 sequence reads: CASSPRTSAADTQYF. For the CDR3, the DNA is TGTGCCAGCAGCCCGAGGACTAGCGCCGCAGATACGCAGTATTTT.

The chain employs TRBV5-4 and TRBJ2-1; D possibly uses TRBD1 or TRBD2 (5 bases each). The V and J ends lost 2 bases and 5 bases respectively, with 17 bases between them. Looked up from germline, CDR1 is SGHNT and CDR2 is YYREEE (reference sequence). The CDR3 runs 16 residues. CDR3 protein: CASSFLFSGLNNEQFF. The CDR3, as DNA: TGTGCCAGCAGCTTCCTCTTCTCGGGGCTGAACAATGAGCAGTTCTTC.

The chain uses TRBV30 and TRBJ1-2; 10 positions match TRBD1. The germline CDR1 and CDR2 sequences are GTSNPN and SVGIG (reference sequence). Trimming took 2 bases from V and 5 from J; bases not matched to a gene: 5. The CDR3 extends over 14 amino acids. The CDR3 loop is CAWSTGTGAYGYTF. As DNA, the CDR3 is TGTGCCTGGAGTACCGGGACAGGGGCATATGGCTACACCTTC.

The rearrangement joins TRBV14 to TRBJ2-3, with 9 nucleotides matching TRBD2. The CDR3 spans 20 residues. From germline, CDR1 is SGHDN and CDR2 FVKESK. Trimming removed 1 base from V and 1 base from J; junction bases left unmatched: 15. CDR3 coding DNA: TGTGCCAGCAGCCAAGCTCGACAACAGGTGACTAGCGGCCGCACAGATACGCAGTATTTT. Translated: CASSQARQQVTSGRTDTQYF.

This clone was observed a handful of times. The chain uses TRBV9 and TRBJ2-2, with no clear D. Germline V gene sequence: CDR1 SGDLS, CDR2 YYNGEE. This CDR3 comprises 14 residues. V lost 5 bases to trimming and J lost 1 base, with 9 bases between them. CDR3 coding DNA: TGTGCCAGCAGGCTAGTTGGGAACACCGGGGAGCTGTTTTTT. Amino acids: CASRLVGNTGELFF.

This chain links TRBV2 with TRBJ2-7, with no clear D. This CDR3 is 13 amino acids long. Trimming removed 7 bases at V and 3 bases at J, with 13 bases between. Germline V gene lookup returns CDR1 SNHLY and CDR2 FYNNEI. Here the CDR3 reads CASKVTSNYEQYF. In DNA, the CDR3 is TGTGCCAGCAAGGTAACTTCCAACTACGAGCAGTACTTC.